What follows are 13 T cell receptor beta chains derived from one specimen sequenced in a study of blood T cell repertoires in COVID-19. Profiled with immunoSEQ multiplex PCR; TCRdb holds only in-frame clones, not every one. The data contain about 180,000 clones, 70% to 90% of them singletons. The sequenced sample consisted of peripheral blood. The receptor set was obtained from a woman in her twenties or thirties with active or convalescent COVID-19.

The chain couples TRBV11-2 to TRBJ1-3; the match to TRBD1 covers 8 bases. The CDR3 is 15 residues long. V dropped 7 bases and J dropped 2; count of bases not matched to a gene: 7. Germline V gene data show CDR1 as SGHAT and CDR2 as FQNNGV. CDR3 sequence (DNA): TGTGCCAGCACCGGACAGGGTTCTCCTGGAAACACCATATATTTT. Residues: CASTGQGSPGNTIYF.

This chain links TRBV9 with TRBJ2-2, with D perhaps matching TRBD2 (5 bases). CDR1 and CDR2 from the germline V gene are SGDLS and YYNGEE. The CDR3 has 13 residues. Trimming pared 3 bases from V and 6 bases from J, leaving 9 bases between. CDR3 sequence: CASSGTRAGELFF. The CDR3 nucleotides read TGTGCCAGCAGCGGGACTCGCGCCGGGGAGCTGTTTTTT.

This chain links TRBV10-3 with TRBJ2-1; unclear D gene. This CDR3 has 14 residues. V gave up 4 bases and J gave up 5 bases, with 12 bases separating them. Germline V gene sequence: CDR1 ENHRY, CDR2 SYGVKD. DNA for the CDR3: TGTGCCATCAGTGTCTCTTTGGCAGACAATGAGCAGTTCTTC. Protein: CAISVSLADNEQFF.

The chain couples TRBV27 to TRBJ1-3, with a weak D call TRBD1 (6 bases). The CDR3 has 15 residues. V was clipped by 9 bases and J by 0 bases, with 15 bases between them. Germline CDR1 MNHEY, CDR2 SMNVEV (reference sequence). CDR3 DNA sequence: TGTGCCAGGTCGGACAGACCCTTCTCTGGAAACACCATATATTTT. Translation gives CARSDRPFSGNTIYF.

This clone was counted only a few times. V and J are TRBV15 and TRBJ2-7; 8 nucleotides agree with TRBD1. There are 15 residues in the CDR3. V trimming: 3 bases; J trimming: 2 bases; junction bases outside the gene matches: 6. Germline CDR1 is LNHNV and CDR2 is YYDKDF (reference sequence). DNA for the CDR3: TGTGCCACCAGCAGGGTAACAGGGGGAACCTACGAGCAGTACTTC. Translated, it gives CATSRVTGGTYEQYF.

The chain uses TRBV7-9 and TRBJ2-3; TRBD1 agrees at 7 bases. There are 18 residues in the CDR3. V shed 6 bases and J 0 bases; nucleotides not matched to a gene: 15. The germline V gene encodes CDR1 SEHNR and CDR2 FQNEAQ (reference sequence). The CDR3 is CASSHNTDRWGSTDTQYF. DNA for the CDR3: TGTGCCAGCAGTCACAACACGGACAGGTGGGGTAGCACAGATACGCAGTATTTT.

In DNA form, the CDR3 reads TGTGCCAGCAGTTTAGGGGGGCGAGGGGGCTACACCTTC. Translation: CASSLGGRGGYTF. V is TRBV12-3 or TRBV12-4 and J is TRBJ1-2; D might be TRBD1 (6 bases). Trimming cost V 1 base and J 8 bases, with 11 bases left between them. This CDR3 region has 13 residues.

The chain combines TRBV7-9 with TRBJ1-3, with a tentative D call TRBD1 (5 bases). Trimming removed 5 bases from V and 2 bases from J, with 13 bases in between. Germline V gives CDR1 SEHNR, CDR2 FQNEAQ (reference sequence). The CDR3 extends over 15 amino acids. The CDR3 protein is CASSTTSGTGNTIYF. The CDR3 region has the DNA TGTGCCAGCAGCACCACGTCAGGGACTGGAAACACCATATATTTT.

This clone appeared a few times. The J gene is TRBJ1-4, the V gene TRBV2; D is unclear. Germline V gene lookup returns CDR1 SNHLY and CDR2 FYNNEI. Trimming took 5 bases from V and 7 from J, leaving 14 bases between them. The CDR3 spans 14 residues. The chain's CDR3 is CASSPVEGGEKLFF. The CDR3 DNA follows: TGTGCCAGCAGTCCCGTTGAGGGAGGTGAAAAACTGTTTTTT.

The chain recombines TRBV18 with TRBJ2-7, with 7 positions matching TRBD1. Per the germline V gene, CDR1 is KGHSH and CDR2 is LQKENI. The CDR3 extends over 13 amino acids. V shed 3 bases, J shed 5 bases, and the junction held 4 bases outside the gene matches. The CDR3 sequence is CASSPTGAHEQYF. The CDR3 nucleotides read TGTGCCAGCTCACCCACAGGGGCGCACGAGCAGTACTTC.

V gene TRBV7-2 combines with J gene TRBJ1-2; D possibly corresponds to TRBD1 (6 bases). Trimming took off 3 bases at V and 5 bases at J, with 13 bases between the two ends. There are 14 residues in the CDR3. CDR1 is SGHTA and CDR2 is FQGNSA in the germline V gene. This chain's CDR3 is CASSFAQGLYGYTF. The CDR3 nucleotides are TGTGCCAGCAGCTTCGCCCAGGGGCTTTATGGCTACACCTTC. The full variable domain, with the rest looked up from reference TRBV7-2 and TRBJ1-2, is GAGVSQSPSNKVTEKGKDVELRCDPISGHTALYWYRQSLGQGLEFLIYFQGNSAPDKSGLPSDRFSAERTGGSVSTLTIQRTQQEDSAVYLCASSFAQGLYGYTFGSGTRLTVV.

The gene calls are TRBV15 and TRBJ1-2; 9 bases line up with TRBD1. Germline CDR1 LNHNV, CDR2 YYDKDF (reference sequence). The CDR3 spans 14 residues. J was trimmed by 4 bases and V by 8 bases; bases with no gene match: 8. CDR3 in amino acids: CATGNRGLGYGYTF. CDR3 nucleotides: TGTGCCACCGGCAACAGGGGGCTCGGCTATGGCTACACCTTC.

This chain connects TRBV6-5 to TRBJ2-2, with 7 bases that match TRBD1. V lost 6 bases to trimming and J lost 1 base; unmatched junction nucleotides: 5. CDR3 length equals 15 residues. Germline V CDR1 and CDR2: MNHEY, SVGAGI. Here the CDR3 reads CASSPDRLNTGELFF. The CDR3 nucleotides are TGTGCCAGCAGCCCGGACAGGTTGAACACCGGGGAGCTGTTTTTT.